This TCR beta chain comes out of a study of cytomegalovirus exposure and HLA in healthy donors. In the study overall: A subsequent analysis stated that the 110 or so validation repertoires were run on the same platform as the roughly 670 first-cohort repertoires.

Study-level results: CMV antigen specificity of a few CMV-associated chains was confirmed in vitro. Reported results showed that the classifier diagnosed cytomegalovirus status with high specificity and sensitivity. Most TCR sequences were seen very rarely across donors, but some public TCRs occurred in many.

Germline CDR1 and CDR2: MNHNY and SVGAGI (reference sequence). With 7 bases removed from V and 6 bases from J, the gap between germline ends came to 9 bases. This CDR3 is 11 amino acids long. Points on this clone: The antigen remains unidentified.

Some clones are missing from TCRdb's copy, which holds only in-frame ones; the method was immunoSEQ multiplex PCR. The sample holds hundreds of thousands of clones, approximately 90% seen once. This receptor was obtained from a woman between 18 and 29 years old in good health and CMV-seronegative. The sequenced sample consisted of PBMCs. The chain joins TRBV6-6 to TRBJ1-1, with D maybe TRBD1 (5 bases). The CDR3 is CASMGGAEAFF. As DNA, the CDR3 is TGTGCCAGCATGGGGGGTGCTGAAGCTTTCTTT.